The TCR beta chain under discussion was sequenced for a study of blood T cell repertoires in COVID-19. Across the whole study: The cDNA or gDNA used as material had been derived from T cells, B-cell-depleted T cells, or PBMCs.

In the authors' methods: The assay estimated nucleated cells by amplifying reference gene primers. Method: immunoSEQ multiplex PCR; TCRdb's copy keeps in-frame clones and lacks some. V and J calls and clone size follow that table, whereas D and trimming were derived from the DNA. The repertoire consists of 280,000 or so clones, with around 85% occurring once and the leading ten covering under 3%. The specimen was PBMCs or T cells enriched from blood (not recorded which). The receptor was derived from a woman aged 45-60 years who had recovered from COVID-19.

The CDR3, as DNA: TGTGCCAGCAGTTCCGTGGGCAGAATGAACACTGAAGCTTTCTTT. Protein sequence: CASSSVGRMNTEAFF. This chain joins TRBV7-9 and TRBJ1-1; D unresolved. The CDR3 has 15 residues. Trimming removed 6 bases from V and 0 bases from J, with 14 bases in between. From germline, CDR1 is SEHNR and CDR2 FQNEAQ (reference sequence).